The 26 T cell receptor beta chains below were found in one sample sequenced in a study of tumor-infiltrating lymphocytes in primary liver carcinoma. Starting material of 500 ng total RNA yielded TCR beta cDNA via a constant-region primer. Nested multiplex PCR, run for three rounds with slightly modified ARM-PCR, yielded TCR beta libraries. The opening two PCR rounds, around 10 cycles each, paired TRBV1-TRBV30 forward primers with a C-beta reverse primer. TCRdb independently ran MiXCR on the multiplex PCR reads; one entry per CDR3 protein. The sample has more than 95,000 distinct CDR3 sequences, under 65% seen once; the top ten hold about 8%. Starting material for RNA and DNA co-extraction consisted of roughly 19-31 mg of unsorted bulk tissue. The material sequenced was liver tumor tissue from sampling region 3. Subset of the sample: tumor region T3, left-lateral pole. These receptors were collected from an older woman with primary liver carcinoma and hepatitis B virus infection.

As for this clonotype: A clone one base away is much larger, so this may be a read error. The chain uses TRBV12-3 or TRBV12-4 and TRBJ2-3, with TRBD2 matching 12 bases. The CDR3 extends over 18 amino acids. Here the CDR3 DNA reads TGTGCCAGCAGCCGCGGACTAGCGGGACTGGTGGAAACAGATATGCAGTATTTT. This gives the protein CASSRGLAGLVETDMQYF.

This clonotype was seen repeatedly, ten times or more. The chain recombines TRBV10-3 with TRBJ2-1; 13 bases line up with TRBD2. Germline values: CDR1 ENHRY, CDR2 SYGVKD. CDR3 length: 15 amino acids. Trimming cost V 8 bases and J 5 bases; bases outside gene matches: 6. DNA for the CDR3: TGTGCCATCGGAAGGACTAGCGGGAGTCACAATGAGCAGTTCTTC. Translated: CAIGRTSGSHNEQFF.

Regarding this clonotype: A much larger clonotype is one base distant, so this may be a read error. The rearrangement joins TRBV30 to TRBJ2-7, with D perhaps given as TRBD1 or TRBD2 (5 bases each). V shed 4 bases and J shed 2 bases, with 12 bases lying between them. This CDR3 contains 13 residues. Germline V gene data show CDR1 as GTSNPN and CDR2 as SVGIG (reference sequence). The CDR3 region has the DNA TGTGCCTGGAATTGGGGGAGTACCTACGAGCAGTACTTC. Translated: CAWNWGSTYEQYF.

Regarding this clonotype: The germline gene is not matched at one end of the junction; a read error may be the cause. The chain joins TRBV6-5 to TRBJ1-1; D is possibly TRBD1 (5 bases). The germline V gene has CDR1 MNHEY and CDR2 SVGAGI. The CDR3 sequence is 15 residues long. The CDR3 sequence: CDSSYSGRGGTDAFF. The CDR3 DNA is TGTGACAGCAGTTACTCGGGTAGGGGAGGGACTGACGCTTTCTTT.

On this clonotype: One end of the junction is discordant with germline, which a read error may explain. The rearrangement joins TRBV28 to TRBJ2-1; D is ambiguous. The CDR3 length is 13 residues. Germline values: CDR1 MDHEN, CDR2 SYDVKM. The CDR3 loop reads CASNLSPRYEQFF. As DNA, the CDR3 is TGTGCCAGCAATTTATCCCCTAGATATGAGCAGTTCTTC.

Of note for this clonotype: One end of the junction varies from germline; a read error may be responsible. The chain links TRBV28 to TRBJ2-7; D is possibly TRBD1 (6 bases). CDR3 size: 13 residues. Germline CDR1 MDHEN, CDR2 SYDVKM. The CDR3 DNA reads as TGTGCCAGTATCTTGACAGGCGTCGGGGAGCAGTATTTC. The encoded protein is CASILTGVGEQYF.

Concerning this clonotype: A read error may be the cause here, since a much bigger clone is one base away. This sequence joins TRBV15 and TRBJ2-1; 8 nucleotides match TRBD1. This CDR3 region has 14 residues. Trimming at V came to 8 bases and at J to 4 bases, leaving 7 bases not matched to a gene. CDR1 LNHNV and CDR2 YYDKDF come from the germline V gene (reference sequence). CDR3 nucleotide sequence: TGTGCCACCCAGGGGGCTAGCGTATACAATGAGCAGTTCTTC. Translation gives CATQGASVYNEQFF.

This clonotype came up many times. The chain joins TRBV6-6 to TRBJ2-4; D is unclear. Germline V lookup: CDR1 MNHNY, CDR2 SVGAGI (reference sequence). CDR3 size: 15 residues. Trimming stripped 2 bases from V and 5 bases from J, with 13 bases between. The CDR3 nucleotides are TGTGCCAGCAGTTACGGAACGGTGGTTCAAAACATTCAGTACTTC. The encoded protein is CASSYGTVVQNIQYF.

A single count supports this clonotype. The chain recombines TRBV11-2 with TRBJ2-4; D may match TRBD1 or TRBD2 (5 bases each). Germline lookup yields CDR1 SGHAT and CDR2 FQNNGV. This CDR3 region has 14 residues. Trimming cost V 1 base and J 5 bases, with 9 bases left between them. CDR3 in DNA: TGTGCCAGCAGCTTAGCGGGACCGGAAAACATTCAGTACTTC. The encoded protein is CASSLAGPENIQYF.

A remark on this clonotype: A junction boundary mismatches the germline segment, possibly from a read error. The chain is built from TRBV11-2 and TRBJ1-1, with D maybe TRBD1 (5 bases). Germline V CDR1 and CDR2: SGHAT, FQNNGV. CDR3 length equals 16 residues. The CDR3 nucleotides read TGTGCCAGCAGCTTAGATTTGACTGGGACGAACACTGAAGATTTCTTT. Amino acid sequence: CASSLDLTGTNTEDFF. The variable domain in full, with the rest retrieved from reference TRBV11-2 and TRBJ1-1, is EAGVAQSPRYKIIEKRQSVAFWCNPISGHATLYWYQQILGQGPKLLIQFQNNGVVDDSQLPKDRFSAERLKGVDSTLKIQPAKLEDSAVYLCASSLDLTGTNTEDFFGQGTRLTVV.

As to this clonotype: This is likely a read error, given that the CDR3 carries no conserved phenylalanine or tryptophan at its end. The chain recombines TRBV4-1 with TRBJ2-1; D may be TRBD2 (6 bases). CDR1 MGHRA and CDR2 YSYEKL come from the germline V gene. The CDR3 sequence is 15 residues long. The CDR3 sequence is CTSSQAEGSYNEQFI. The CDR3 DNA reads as TGCACTAGCAGCCAAGCCGAGGGCTCCTACAATGAGCAGTTCATC.

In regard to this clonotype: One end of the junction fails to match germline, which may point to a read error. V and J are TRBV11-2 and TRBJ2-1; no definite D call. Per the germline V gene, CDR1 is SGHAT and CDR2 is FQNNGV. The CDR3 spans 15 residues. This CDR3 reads CAGSLGFRVHNEQFF. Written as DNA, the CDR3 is TGTGCCGGCAGCTTAGGGTTCCGGGTCCACAATGAGCAGTTCTTC.

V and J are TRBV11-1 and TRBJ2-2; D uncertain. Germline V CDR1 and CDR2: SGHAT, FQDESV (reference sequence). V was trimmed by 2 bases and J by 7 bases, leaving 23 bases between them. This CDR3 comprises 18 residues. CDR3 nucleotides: TGTGCCAGCAGCTTAAAGGTTCAGGAAAGGAAGAGCATCGGGGAGCTGTTTTTT. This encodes CASSLKVQERKSIGELFF.

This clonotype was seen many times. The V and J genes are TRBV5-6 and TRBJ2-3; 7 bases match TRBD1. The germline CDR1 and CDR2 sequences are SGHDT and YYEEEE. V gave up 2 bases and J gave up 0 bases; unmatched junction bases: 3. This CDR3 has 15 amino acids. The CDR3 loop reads CASSFKTGSTDTQYF. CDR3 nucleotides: TGTGCCAGCAGCTTCAAGACAGGGAGCACAGATACGCAGTATTTT.

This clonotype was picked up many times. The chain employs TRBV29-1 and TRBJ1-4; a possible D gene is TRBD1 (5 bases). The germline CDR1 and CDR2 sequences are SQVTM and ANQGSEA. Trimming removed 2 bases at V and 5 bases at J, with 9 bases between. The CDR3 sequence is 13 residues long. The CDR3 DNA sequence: TGCAGCGTTGAACAGGGATCCAATGAAAAACTGTTTTTT. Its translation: CSVEQGSNEKLFF.

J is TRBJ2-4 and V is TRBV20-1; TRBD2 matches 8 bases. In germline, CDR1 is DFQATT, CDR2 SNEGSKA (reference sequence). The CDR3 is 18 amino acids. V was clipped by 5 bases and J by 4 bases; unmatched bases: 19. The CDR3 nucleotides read TGCAGTGCTCTAGGCTCTAGCGGGTCCAGAGGGACGAAAAACATTCAGTACTTC. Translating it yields CSALGSSGSRGTKNIQYF.

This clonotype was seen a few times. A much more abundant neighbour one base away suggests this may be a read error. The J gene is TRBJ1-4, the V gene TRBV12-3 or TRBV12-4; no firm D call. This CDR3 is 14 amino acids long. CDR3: CTSSLGGLVEKLFF. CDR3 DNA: TGTACCAGCAGTTTGGGAGGGTTGGTTGAAAAACTGTTTTTT.

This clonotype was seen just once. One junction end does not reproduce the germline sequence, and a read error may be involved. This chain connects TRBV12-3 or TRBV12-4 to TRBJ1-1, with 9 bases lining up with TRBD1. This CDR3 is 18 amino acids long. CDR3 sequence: CACRSRTGARMGGTEAFF. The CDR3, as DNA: TGTGCCTGCAGATCAAGGACAGGGGCGAGGATGGGCGGCACTGAAGCTTTCTTT.

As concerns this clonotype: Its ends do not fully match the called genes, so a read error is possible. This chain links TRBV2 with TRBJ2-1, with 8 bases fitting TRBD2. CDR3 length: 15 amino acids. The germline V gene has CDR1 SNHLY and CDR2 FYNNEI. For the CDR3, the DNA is TGTGCCATCAGTGGGTACGGGAGGGCCAACAATGAGCAGTTCTTC. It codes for CAISGYGRANNEQFF.

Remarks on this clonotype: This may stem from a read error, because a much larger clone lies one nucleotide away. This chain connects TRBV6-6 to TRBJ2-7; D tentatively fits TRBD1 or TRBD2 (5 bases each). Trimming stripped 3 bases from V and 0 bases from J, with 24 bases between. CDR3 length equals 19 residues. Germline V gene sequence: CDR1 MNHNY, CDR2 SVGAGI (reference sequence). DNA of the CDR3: TGTGCCAGCAGTTATCCCCAGGGCGCTTTAGTGGGAGACTCCTACGAGCAGTACTTC. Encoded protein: CASSYPQGALVGDSYEQYF.

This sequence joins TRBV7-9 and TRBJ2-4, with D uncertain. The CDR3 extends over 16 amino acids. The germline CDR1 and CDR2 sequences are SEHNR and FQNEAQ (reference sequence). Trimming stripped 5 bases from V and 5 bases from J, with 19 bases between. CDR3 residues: CASSHGPLLPQNIQYF. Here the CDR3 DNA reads TGTGCCAGCAGCCATGGACCGTTGCTCCCACAAAACATTCAGTACTTC.

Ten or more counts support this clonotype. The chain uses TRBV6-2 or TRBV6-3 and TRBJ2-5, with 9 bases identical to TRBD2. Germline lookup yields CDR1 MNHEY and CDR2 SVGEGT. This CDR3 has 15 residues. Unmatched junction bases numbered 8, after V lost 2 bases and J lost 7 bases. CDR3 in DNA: TGTGCCAGCAGTTACGGGCGGGAGGGCCTTGGGACCCAGTACTTC. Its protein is CASSYGREGLGTQYF.

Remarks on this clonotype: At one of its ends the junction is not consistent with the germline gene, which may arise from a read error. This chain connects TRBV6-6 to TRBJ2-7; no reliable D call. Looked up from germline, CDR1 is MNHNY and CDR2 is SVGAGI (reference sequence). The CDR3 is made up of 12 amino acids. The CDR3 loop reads CASSSVSYEQNF. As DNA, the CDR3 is TGTGCCAGCAGTTCAGTCTCCTATGAGCAGAACTTC.

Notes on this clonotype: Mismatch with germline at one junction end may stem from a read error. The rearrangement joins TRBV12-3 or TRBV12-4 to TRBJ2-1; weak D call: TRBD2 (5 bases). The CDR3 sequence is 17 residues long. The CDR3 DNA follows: TGTGCCAGCAGTTTAGCGCCTAGCAGGAGCTTGGGTAATGGGCAGTTCTTC. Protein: CASSLAPSRSLGNGQFF.

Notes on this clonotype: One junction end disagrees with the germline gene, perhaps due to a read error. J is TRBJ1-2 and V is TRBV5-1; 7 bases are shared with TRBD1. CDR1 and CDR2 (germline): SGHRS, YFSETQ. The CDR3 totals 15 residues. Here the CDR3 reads CASSPGDSGNYGYAF. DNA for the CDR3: TGCGCCAGCAGCCCGGGGGACAGTGGGAACTATGGCTACGCCTTC.

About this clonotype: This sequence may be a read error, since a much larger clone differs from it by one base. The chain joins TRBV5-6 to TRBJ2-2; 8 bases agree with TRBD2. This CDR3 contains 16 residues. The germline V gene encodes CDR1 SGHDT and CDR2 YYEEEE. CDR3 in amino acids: CASNLEREGLGGELFF. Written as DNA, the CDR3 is TGTGCCAGCAACTTGGAACGGGAGGGCCTCGGCGGGGAGCTGTTTTTT.